These 27 T cell receptor beta chains were all obtained from the same sample, sequenced in a study of T cell changes during pregnancy in multiple sclerosis. Assay used: immunoSEQ multiplex PCR; TCRdb lists only in-frame clones, some missing. The sample contains 72,000 or so clones, 93% of which appear only once. The starting material was peripheral blood, obtained in the second trimester of pregnancy. These receptors came from a female donor with multiple sclerosis, enrolled in a pregnancy study.

This chain uses TRBV6-1 with TRBJ1-2; 7 bases match TRBD1. Germline V gene sequence: CDR1 MNHNS, CDR2 SASEGT. The CDR3 length is 14 residues. The ends lost 6 bases at V and 4 bases at J; junction bases unmatched: 8. Here the CDR3 DNA reads TGTGCCAGCAGAAGCTTGGGACAGACCTATGGCTACACCTTC. Encoded protein: CASRSLGQTYGYTF.

In this sample, this clone turned up once. The V gene is TRBV11-2, the J gene TRBJ2-3; weak D call: TRBD2 (7 bases). V lost 4 bases to trimming and J lost 5 bases, with 19 bases between them. The CDR3 has 16 amino acids. CDR1 and CDR2 from the germline V gene are SGHAT and FQNNGV. CDR3 loop: CASSSPSWGGQDTQYF. As DNA, the CDR3 is TGTGCCAGCAGCTCCCCTTCTTGGGGGGGCCAAGATACGCAGTATTTT.

The J gene is TRBJ1-5, the V gene TRBV11-2; D is possibly TRBD1 (5 bases). CDR1 SGHAT and CDR2 FQNNGV come from the germline V gene. This CDR3 spans 15 amino acids. V lost 2 bases to trimming and J lost 5 bases, with 13 bases between them. CDR3 coding DNA: TGTGCCAGCAGCTTAAAGTTTGGAGGGGATCAGCCCCAGCATTTT. Translated, it gives CASSLKFGGDQPQHF.

The CDR3 loop is CASKNRVTYEQYF. CDR3 in DNA: TGTGCCAGCAAGAACAGGGTCACCTACGAGCAGTACTTC. V gene TRBV6-6 combines with J gene TRBJ2-7, with D perhaps matching TRBD1 (6 bases). Germline V lookup: CDR1 MNHNY, CDR2 SVGAGI (reference sequence). CDR3 length: 13 residues. Trimming left V 7 bases short and J 2 bases short, with 12 bases between.

Here the CDR3 DNA reads TGTGCCAGTAGTCAAGCGGGGGGGCCAGAGACCCAGTACTTC. This sequence encodes CASSQAGGPETQYF. This chain uses TRBV19 with TRBJ2-5; 10 bases fit TRBD2. V trimming: 5 bases; J trimming: 4 bases; junction bases outside the gene matches: 4. The CDR3 has 14 residues. Per the germline V gene, CDR1 is LNHDA and CDR2 is SQIVND (reference sequence).

The rearrangement links TRBV29-1 to TRBJ2-4, with 10 bases aligning to TRBD1. This CDR3 has 14 residues. Per germline, CDR1 SQVTM and CDR2 ANQGSEA. J was trimmed by 13 bases and V by 7 bases; bases with no gene match: 16. Here the CDR3 DNA reads TGCAGCGCATCGGAGGGGGACAGGGGCCCTCAGCAGTACTTC. The encoded protein is CSASEGDRGPQQYF.

CDR3: CASSSQETQYF. The DNA of the CDR3 is TGTGCCAGCAGCTCCCAAGAGACCCAGTACTTC. The V and J genes are TRBV2 and TRBJ2-5; D is ambiguous. CDR3 size: 11 residues. Germline CDR1 reads SNHLY; CDR2 reads FYNNEI. V lost 6 bases, J lost 1 base, and 3 bases lay in between.

The chain links TRBV9 to TRBJ1-1; 7 nucleotides line up with TRBD1. The germline V gene has CDR1 SGDLS and CDR2 YYNGEE. This CDR3 contains 16 residues. V trimming: 0 bases; J trimming: 1 base; junction bases outside the gene matches: 6. The CDR3 protein is CASSVGAGQPNTEAFF. CDR3 nucleotide sequence: TGTGCCAGCAGCGTAGGGGCGGGACAGCCGAACACTGAAGCTTTCTTT.

The chain carries TRBV15 and TRBJ1-1, with TRBD1 as a possible D gene (5 bases). The CDR3 runs 17 residues. Trimming left V 0 bases short and J 0 bases short, with 14 bases between. CDR1 and CDR2 (germline): LNHNV, YYDKDF (reference sequence). Here the CDR3 reads CATSRDLGGLMNTEAFF. For the CDR3, the DNA is TGTGCCACCAGCAGAGATCTGGGGGGACTCATGAACACTGAAGCTTTCTTT.

This sequence joins TRBV9 and TRBJ1-2; TRBD1 matches at 8 bases. The ends lost 3 bases at V and 4 bases at J; junction bases unmatched: 8. This CDR3 spans 15 amino acids. Germline CDR1 reads SGDLS; CDR2 reads YYNGEE. The CDR3 region has the DNA TGTGCCAGCAGCGCGGGGACAGGCCCTAGCTATGGCTACACCTTC. Translation: CASSAGTGPSYGYTF.

This chain uses TRBV6-1 with TRBJ2-7; 8 bases align to TRBD2. This CDR3 has 15 residues. The V gene's germline CDR1 is MNHNS and CDR2 SASEGT. Unmatched junction bases numbered 2, after V lost 1 base and J lost 0 bases. The CDR3 DNA sequence: TGTGCCAGCAGTGAAGAGGGGACTAGCTCCTACGAGCAGTACTTC. Amino acid sequence: CASSEEGTSSYEQYF.

Only one count was recorded for this clone. The chain recombines TRBV7-9 with TRBJ1-1; D is undetermined. There are 14 residues in the CDR3. V shed 3 bases and J shed 0 bases, with 8 bases lying between them. Germline V gene sequence: CDR1 SEHNR, CDR2 FQNEAQ (reference sequence). CDR3: CASSFSQMNTEAFF. The CDR3 DNA sequence: TGTGCCAGCAGCTTTTCTCAGATGAACACTGAAGCTTTCTTT.

The chain combines TRBV6-1 with TRBJ1-6; D is perhaps TRBD1 (5 bases). V was shortened by 6 bases and J by 5 bases, with 14 bases between the two germline ends. Germline loops: CDR1 MNHNS, CDR2 SASEGT. This CDR3 spans 15 amino acids. CDR3 region: CASRIEGVNNSPLHF. The CDR3 DNA is TGTGCCAGCAGAATCGAAGGGGTAAATAATTCACCCCTCCACTTT.

Concerning this clone itself: Other nucleotide sequences from this sample produce the same CDR3. CDR3 loop: CASSLSTGRGTEAFF. The CDR3, as DNA: TGTGCCAGCAGTTTATCGACAGGGCGAGGCACTGAAGCTTTCTTT. This chain joins TRBV27 and TRBJ1-1, with 7 bases matching TRBD1. The CDR3 has 15 residues. CDR1 is MNHEY, CDR2 SMNVEV, per germline (reference sequence). After removal of 0 bases from V and 4 bases from J, the junction contained 5 bases not matched to a gene.

The genes are TRBV7-9 and TRBJ2-3; TRBD2 matches at 8 bases. V was pared by 10 bases and J by 4 bases, with 16 bases of the junction left unmatched. CDR3 length: 16 amino acids. Germline V gene lookup returns CDR1 SEHNR and CDR2 FQNEAQ (reference sequence). The DNA for the CDR3 is TGTGCCACCTCAGATCAGCGACCGGGGGGGCCAGATACGCAGTATTTT. Protein sequence: CATSDQRPGGPDTQYF.

This clone showed up just a few times. The rearrangement links TRBV5-1 to TRBJ2-4; a weak D match, TRBD1 (6 bases). The V end lost 1 base, the J end lost 6 bases, and 14 bases lay between the germline ends. The CDR3 is 15 amino acids. CDR1 is SGHRS, CDR2 YFSETQ, per germline. The chain's CDR3 is CASSLTGFAGNIQYF. Written as DNA, the CDR3 is TGCGCCAGCAGCTTGACAGGGTTTGCGGGAAACATTCAGTACTTC.

The chain uses TRBV19 and TRBJ2-7, with 7 bases matching TRBD2. This CDR3 has 16 amino acids. Germline CDR1 and CDR2: LNHDA and SQIVND (reference sequence). V dropped 5 bases and J dropped 3; count of bases not matched to a gene: 13. The CDR3 region has the DNA TGTGCCAGTAGTGGGGGAAGCGGGAAAGGCAGCTACGAGCAGTACTTC. Protein sequence: CASSGGSGKGSYEQYF.

This chain uses TRBV29-1 with TRBJ2-7; D is possibly TRBD1 (5 bases). Germline loops: CDR1 SQVTM, CDR2 ANQGSEA. The germline V and J ends were trimmed by 7 bases and 2 bases, with 18 bases remaining between them. The CDR3 contains 14 residues. The CDR3 sequence: CSATVDTTAYEQYF. As DNA, the CDR3 is TGCAGCGCCACGGTGGACACTACGGCCTACGAGCAGTACTTC.

This chain uses TRBV7-2 with TRBJ1-5; D ambiguous. CDR1 and CDR2 (germline): SGHTA, FQGNSA. V gave up 5 bases and J gave up 1 base, with 6 bases separating them. This CDR3 spans 13 amino acids. CDR3 nucleotide sequence: TGTGCCAGCAGCCGCGGAAGCAATCAGCCCCAGCATTTT. Translated: CASSRGSNQPQHF.

V is TRBV19 and J is TRBJ1-6; TRBD1 might be the D (6 bases). V was cut by 6 bases and J by 8 bases, with 17 bases left in between. The length of the CDR3 is 15 residues. CDR1 is LNHDA and CDR2 is SQIVND in the germline V gene (reference sequence). Here the CDR3 DNA reads TGTGCCAGTAGCCCGGACAGCCGGCCCGATTCACCCCTCCACTTT. Its protein product is CASSPDSRPDSPLHF.

J is TRBJ1-6 and V is TRBV2; D unresolved. Germline V lookup: CDR1 SNHLY, CDR2 FYNNEI. There are 14 residues in the CDR3. V lost 7 bases and J 7 bases, leaving 14 bases between the germline ends. CDR3 residues: CASTGRGGNSPLHF. The DNA for the CDR3 is TGTGCCAGCACCGGGCGGGGTGGGAATTCACCCCTCCACTTT.

V and J are TRBV14 and TRBJ1-3, with a weak D call TRBD1 (5 bases). The CDR3 extends over 17 amino acids. Germline loops: CDR1 SGHDN, CDR2 FVKESK. Trimming took off 4 bases at V and 0 bases at J, with 16 bases between the two ends. CDR3 coding DNA: TGTGCCAGCAGCCCATGGATTGGGGGGAGCTCTGGAAACACCATATATTTT. Translating it yields CASSPWIGGSSGNTIYF. The variable domain in full, with the rest retrieved from reference TRBV14 and TRBJ1-3, is EAGVTQFPSHSVIEKGQTVTLRCDPISGHDNLYWYRRVMGKEIKFLLHFVKESKQDESGMPNNRFLAERTGGTYSTLKVQPAELEDSGVYFCASSPWIGGSSGNTIYFGEGSWLTVV.

The gene calls are TRBV13 and TRBJ2-1; no reliable D call. This CDR3 spans 11 amino acids. Germline V CDR1 and CDR2: PRHDT, FYEKMQ (reference sequence). Trimming cost V 4 bases and J 8 bases, with 6 bases left between them. In DNA, the CDR3 is TGTGCCAGCAGCTCAAGCGATGAGCAGTTCTTC. Translation gives CASSSSDEQFF.

The rearrangement uses TRBV18 and TRBJ2-5, with TRBD2 identical over 9 bases. V was pared by 0 bases and J by 1 base, with 6 bases of the junction left unmatched. The length of the CDR3 is 17 residues. CDR1 and CDR2 from the germline V gene are KGHSH and LQKENI. DNA of the CDR3: TGTGCCAGCTCACCACCAGGATCTAGCGGGACCCAAGAGACCCAGTACTTC. Its protein is CASSPPGSSGTQETQYF.

The V gene is TRBV5-1, the J gene TRBJ2-1; 9 nucleotides agree with TRBD2. Germline V gives CDR1 SGHRS, CDR2 YFSETQ. V shed 9 bases and J 3 bases; nucleotides not matched to a gene: 7. The CDR3 covers 14 residues. CDR3 sequence (DNA): TGCGCCACTTCATTAGCGGGGGTCTACAATGAGCAGTTCTTC. It translates to CATSLAGVYNEQFF. Based on the CDR3 plus reference TRBV5-1 and TRBJ2-1, the full variable domain is KAGVTQTPRYLIKTRGQQVTLSCSPISGHRSVSWYQQTPGQGLQFLFEYFSETQRNKGNFPGRFSGRQFSNSRSEMNVSTLELGDSALYLCATSLAGVYNEQFFGPGTRLTVL.

The genes are TRBV19 and TRBJ1-4; a possible D gene is TRBD1 (6 bases). The V and J ends lost 6 bases and 7 bases respectively, with 18 bases between them. The CDR3 is made up of 15 amino acids. The germline V gene has CDR1 LNHDA and CDR2 SQIVND (reference sequence). In DNA, the CDR3 is TGTGCCAGTAGGACCCACCAGGGGTCCGGTGAAAAACTGTTTTTT. This encodes CASRTHQGSGEKLFF.

The chain uses TRBV7-9 and TRBJ2-7; 8 bases fit TRBD1. The length of the CDR3 is 15 residues. Per germline, CDR1 SEHNR and CDR2 FQNEAQ (reference sequence). V gave up 5 bases and J gave up 6 bases; unmatched junction bases: 12. Written as DNA, the CDR3 is TGTGCCAGCAGCGAGCAACAGGGGGGCGTCAGCGAGCAGTACTTC. This gives the protein CASSEQQGGVSEQYF.